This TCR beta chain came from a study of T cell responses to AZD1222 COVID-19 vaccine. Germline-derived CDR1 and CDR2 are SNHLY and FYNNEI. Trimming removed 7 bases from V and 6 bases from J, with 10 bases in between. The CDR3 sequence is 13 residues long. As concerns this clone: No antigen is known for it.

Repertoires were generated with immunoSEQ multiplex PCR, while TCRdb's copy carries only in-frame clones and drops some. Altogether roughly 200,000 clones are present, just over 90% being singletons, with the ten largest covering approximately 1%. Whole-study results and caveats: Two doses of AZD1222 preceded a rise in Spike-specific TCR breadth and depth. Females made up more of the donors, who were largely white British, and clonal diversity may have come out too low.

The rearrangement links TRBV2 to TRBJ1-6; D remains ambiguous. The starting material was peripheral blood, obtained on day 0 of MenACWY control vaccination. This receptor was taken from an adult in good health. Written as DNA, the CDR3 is TGTGCCAGCATGCGGGATCTTAATTCACCCCTCCACTTT. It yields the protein CASMRDLNSPLHF.